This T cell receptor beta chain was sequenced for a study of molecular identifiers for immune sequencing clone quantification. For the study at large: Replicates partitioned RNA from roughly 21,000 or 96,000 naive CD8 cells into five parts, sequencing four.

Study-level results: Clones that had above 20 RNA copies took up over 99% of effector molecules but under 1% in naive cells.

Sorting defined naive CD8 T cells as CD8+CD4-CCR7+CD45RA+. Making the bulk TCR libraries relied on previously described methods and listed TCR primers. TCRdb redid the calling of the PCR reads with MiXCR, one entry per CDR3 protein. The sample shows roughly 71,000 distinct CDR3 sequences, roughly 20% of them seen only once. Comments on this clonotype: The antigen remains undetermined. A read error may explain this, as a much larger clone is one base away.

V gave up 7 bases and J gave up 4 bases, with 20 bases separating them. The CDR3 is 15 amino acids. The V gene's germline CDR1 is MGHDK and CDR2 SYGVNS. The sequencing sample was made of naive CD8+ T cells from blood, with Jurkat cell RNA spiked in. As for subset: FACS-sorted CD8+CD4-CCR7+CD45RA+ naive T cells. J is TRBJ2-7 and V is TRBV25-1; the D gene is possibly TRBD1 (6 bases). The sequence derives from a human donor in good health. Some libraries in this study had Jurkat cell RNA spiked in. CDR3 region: CASNKGGRAQYEQYF. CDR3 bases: TGTGCCAGCAATAAAGGGGGACGGGCCCAATACGAGCAGTACTTC.